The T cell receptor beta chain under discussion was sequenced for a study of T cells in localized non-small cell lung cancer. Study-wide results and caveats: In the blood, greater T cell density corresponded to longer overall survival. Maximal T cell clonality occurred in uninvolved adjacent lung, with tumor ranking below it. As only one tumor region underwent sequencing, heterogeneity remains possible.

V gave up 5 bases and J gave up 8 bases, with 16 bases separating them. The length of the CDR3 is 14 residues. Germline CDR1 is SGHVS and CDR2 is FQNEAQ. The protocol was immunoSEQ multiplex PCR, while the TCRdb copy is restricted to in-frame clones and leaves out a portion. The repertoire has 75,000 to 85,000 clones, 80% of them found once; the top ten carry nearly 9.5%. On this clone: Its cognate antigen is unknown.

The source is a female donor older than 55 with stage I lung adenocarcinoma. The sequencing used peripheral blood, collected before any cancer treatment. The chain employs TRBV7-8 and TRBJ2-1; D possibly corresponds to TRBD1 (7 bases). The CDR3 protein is CASSLQGGNHEQFF. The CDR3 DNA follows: TGTGCCAGCAGCCTCCAGGGGGGAAACCATGAGCAGTTCTTC.